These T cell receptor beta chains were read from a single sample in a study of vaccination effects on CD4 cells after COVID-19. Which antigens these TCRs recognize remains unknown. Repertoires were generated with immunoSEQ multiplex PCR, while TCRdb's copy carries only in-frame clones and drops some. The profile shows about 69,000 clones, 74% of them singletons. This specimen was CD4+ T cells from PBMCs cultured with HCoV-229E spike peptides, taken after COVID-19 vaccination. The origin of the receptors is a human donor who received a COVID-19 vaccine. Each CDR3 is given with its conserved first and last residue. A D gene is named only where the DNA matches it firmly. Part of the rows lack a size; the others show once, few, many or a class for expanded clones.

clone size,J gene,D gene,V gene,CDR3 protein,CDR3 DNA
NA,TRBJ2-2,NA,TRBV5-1,CASSSTGNTGELFF,TGCGCCAGCAGCTCCACAGGGAACACCGGGGAGCTGTTTTTT
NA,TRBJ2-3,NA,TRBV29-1,CSVSPRLGVTDTQYF,TGCAGCGTTTCCCCGCGGCTGGGTGTAACAGATACGCAGTATTTT
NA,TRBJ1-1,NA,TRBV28,CASSLSPPSTAFF,TGTGCCAGCAGTTTATCCCCGCCTAGTACGGCTTTCTTT
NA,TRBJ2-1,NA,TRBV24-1,CATSDLHLQFF,TGTGCCACCAGTGATTTGCATCTACAGTTCTTC
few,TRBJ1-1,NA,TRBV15,CATSRGDSGSTEAFF,TGTGCCACCAGCAGAGGGGACTCAGGGAGCACTGAAGCTTTCTTT
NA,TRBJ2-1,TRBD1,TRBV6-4,CASSVGTGSYNEQFF,TGTGCCAGCAGTGTCGGGACAGGCTCCTACAATGAGCAGTTCTTC
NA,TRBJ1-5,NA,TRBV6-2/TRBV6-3,CASSTNRGYSNQPQHF,TGTGCCAGCAGTACCAACCGGGGCTATAGCAATCAGCCCCAGCATTTT
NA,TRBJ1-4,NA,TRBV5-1,CASSLVPGKEKLFF,TGCGCCAGCAGCTTGGTTCCAGGAAAGGAAAAACTGTTTTTT
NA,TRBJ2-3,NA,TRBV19,CASTPRGVGSDTQYF,TGTGCCAGTACCCCTCGCGGGGTGGGATCAGATACGCAGTATTTT
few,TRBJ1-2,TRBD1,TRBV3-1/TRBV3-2,CASSRGTDGYTF,TGTGCCAGCAGCCGTGGGACAGATGGCTACACCTTC
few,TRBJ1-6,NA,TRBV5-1,CASSSLDGSYNSPLHF,TGCGCCAGCAGCTCCCTGGACGGATCCTATAATTCACCCCTCCACTTT
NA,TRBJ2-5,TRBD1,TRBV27,CASRDRGRETQYF,TGTGCCAGCAGGGACAGGGGAAGGGAGACCCAGTACTTC
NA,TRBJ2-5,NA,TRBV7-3,CASSSGPQETQYF,TGTGCCAGCAGCTCCGGACCCCAAGAGACCCAGTACTTC
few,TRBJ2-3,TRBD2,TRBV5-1,CASSRLSGGQDTQYF,TGCGCCAGCAGCCGGCTTAGCGGGGGGCAGGATACGCAGTATTTT
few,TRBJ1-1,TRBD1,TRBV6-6,CASSGTGGVGEAFF,TGTGCCAGCAGCGGGACAGGGGGCGTAGGTGAAGCTTTCTTT
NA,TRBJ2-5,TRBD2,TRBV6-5,CASRTSGGRETQYF,TGTGCCAGCAGGACAAGCGGGGGGCGAGAGACCCAGTACTTC
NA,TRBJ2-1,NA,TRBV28,CASSPLAAGHEQFF,TGTGCCAGCAGCCCCCTTGCTGCCGGACATGAGCAGTTCTTC
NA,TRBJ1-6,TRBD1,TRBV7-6,CASSLGSGQESPLHF,TGTGCCAGCAGCTTAGGATCTGGACAGGAATCACCCCTCCACTTT
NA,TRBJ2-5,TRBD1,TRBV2,CASYRGVGETQYF,TGTGCCAGCTACAGGGGAGTTGGAGAGACCCAGTACTTC
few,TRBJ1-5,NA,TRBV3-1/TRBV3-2,CASSQDRGQPQHF,TGTGCCAGCAGCCAAGATCGGGGTCAGCCCCAGCATTTT
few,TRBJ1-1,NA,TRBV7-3,CASNNGQLNTEAFF,TGTGCCAGCAACAACGGACAGCTGAACACTGAAGCTTTCTTT
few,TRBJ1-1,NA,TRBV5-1,CASSFGGLNTEAFF,TGCGCCAGCAGCTTTGGTGGACTGAACACTGAAGCTTTCTTT
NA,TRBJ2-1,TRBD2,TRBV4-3,CASSQDRLAGGDEQFF,TGCGCCAGCAGCCAAGATAGACTAGCGGGGGGCGATGAGCAGTTCTTC
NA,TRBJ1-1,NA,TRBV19,CASSIRAEAFF,TGTGCCAGTAGTATCCGGGCTGAAGCTTTCTTT
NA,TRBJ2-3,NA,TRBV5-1,CASSLVAGSTDTQYF,TGCGCCAGCAGCTTGGTGGCAGGGAGCACAGATACGCAGTATTTT
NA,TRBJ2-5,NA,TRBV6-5,CASRRDGSLETQYF,TGTGCCAGCCGAAGGGACGGGAGTCTGGAGACCCAGTACTTC
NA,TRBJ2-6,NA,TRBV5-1,CASSLLSGANVLTF,TGCGCCAGCAGCCTCTTATCTGGGGCCAACGTCCTGACTTTC
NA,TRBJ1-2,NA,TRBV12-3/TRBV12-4,CASSSGRVGGYTF,TGTGCCAGCAGTTCGGGCAGGGTAGGCGGCTACACCTTC
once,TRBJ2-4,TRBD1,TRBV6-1,CASSASIPGQGYIQYF,TGTGCCAGCAGTGCGTCAATACCGGGACAGGGATACATTCAGTACTTC
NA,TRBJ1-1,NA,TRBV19,CASSTRLGGGMNTEAFF,TGTGCCAGTAGTACTCGCTTAGGTGGGGGCATGAACACTGAAGCTTTCTTT
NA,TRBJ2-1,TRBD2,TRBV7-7,CASSLGRGGLNEQFF,TGTGCCAGCAGCTTAGGGCGGGGGGGCCTCAATGAGCAGTTCTTC
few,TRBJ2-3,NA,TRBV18,CASSQGPTDTQYF,TGTGCCAGCTCACAGGGGCCCACAGATACGCAGTATTTT
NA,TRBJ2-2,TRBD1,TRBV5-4,CASSLTGVTGELFF,TGTGCCAGCAGCCTGACAGGGGTCACCGGGGAGCTGTTTTTT
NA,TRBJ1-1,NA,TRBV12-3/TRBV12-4,CASSFFSEAFF,TGTGCCAGCAGTTTCTTTTCCGAAGCTTTCTTT
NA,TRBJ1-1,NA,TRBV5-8,CASPGDGNTEAFF,TGTGCCAGCCCCGGGGACGGAAACACTGAAGCTTTCTTT
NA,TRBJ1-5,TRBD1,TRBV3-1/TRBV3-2,CASSRGQGAGQPQHF,TGTGCCAGCAGCCGGGGACAGGGGGCCGGTCAGCCCCAGCATTTT
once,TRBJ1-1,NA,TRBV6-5,CASIDYRTGQPEAFF,TGTGCCAGCATCGACTACCGTACGGGTCAGCCTGAAGCTTTCTTT
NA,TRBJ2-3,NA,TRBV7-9,CASSLAWEGVSTDTQYF,TGTGCCAGCAGCTTAGCTTGGGAAGGGGTTAGCACAGATACGCAGTATTTT
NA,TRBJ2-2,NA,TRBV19,CASTNYLKVNTGELFF,TGTGCCAGTACTAATTACCTGAAGGTTAACACCGGGGAGCTGTTTTTT
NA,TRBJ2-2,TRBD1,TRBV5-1,CASSRTGDTGELFF,TGCGCCAGCAGTCGGACAGGGGACACCGGGGAGCTGTTTTTT
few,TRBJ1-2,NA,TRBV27,CASSYTGWTPEGYTF,TGTGCCAGCAGTTATACAGGGTGGACCCCGGAGGGCTACACCTTC
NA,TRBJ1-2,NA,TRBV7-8,CASSSRSSRDMGYGYTF,TGTGCCAGCAGCTCAAGATCATCGAGGGATATGGGGTATGGCTACACCTTC
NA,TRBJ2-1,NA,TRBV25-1,CASSANSHPYNEQFF,TGTGCCAGCAGCGCAAACAGCCATCCCTACAATGAGCAGTTCTTC
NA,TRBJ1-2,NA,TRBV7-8,CASSLIGGGYGYTF,TGTGCCAGCAGCTTGATTGGGGGTGGATATGGCTACACCTTC
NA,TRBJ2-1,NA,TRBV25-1,CASSNPTWSYNEQFF,TGTGCCAGCAGTAATCCGACGTGGTCCTACAATGAGCAGTTCTTC
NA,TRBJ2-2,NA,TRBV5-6,CASSLRGDSYTGELFF,TGTGCCAGCAGCTTGAGGGGGGACAGTTACACCGGGGAGCTGTTTTTT
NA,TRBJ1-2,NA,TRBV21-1,CASSKRTENYGYTF,TGTGCCAGCAGCAAAAGGACCGAAAACTATGGCTACACCTTC
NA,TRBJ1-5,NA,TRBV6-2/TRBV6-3,CASSVGTVSNQPQHF,TGTGCCAGCAGCGTAGGGACGGTTAGCAATCAGCCCCAGCATTTT
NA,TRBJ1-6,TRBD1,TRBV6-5,CASSSVGQSNSPLHF,TGTGCCAGCAGTTCCGTGGGACAGAGTAATTCACCCCTCCACTTT
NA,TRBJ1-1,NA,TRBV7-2,CASSYPGATEAFF,TGTGCCAGCTCCTATCCCGGGGCCACTGAAGCTTTCTTT
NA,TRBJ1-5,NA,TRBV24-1,CATSDSKSPTRPQHF,TGTGCCACCAGTGATTCAAAGAGTCCAACGAGGCCCCAGCATTTT
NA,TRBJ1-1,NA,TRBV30,CAWTPGYGTLYNTEAFF,TGTGCCTGGACTCCAGGATACGGGACACTCTATAACACTGAAGCTTTCTTT
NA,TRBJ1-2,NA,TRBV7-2,CASSPRGLGNYGYTF,TGTGCCAGCAGCCCCAGGGGCCTGGGGAACTATGGCTACACCTTC
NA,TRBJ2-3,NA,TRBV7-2,CASSLEGYTQYF,TGTGCCAGCAGCTTAGAAGGCTATACGCAGTATTTT